This passage covers 4 T cell receptor beta chains from one sample sequenced in a study of naive and memory T cell subsets. Both TRBC1 and TRBC2 were covered by a beta constant-region primer of two equimolar oligonucleotides. TCRdb itself ran the UMI-ligation and nested PCR reads through MiXCR, one entry per CDR3 protein. The data hold 75,000 to 85,000 distinct CDR3 sequences, with around 13% observed a single time. Sequenced input: central memory CD4+ T cells from blood. These receptors originate from a human donor in good health.

The chain couples TRBV18 to TRBJ2-7, with 14 nucleotides matching TRBD2. There are 18 residues in the CDR3. Trimming at V came to 6 bases and at J to 7 bases, leaving 17 bases not matched to a gene. Germline V gene lookup returns CDR1 KGHSH and CDR2 LQKENI. The CDR3 region is CASSPRPGLAGALGEQYF. The CDR3 nucleotides are TGTGCCAGCTCCCCGAGGCCGGGACTAGCGGGGGCCTTAGGAGAGCAGTACTTC. The entire variable domain, with the rest obtained from reference TRBV18 and TRBJ2-7, is as follows: NAGVMQNPRHLVRRRGQEARLRCSPMKGHSHVYWYRQLPEEGLKFMVYLQKENIIDESGMPKERFSAEFPKEGPSILRIQQVVRGDSAAYFCASSPRPGLAGALGEQYFGPGTRLTVT.

This clonotype was picked up a small number of times. This chain uses TRBV4-1 with TRBJ2-7, with 11 positions matching TRBD2. V shed 0 bases, J shed 4 bases, and the junction held 11 bases outside the gene matches. Germline-derived CDR1 and CDR2 are MGHRA and YSYEKL. The CDR3 sequence is 18 residues long. CDR3 loop: CASSQDHGGVAGGYEQYF. The CDR3 DNA is TGCGCCAGCAGCCAAGATCACGGCGGGGTAGCGGGAGGGTACGAGCAGTACTTC.

The gene calls are TRBV7-2 and TRBJ1-4, with D unclear. Germline loops: CDR1 SGHTA, CDR2 FQGNSA. The CDR3 is 14 amino acids. V lost 6 bases to trimming and J lost 3 bases, with 11 bases between them. The CDR3 nucleotides read TGTGCCAGCAGTCTAGGGTGGTCTAATGAAAAACTGTTTTTT. Protein sequence: CASSLGWSNEKLFF.

In this sample, this clonotype turned up a few times. The chain couples TRBV2 to TRBJ2-7, with D possibly TRBD2 on 5 matching bases. This CDR3 spans 11 amino acids. The V gene lost 6 bases and the J gene lost 5 bases, with 8 bases spanning the gap. Per the germline V gene, CDR1 is SNHLY and CDR2 is FYNNEI. The CDR3 region has the DNA TGTGCCAGCAGGGCCGGGAACGAGCAGTACTTC. Translating it yields CASRAGNEQYF. Looking up the rest from reference TRBV2 and TRBJ2-7 gives the full variable domain: EPEVTQTPSHQVTQMGQEVILRCVPISNHLYFYWYRQILGQKVEFLVSFYNNEISEKSEIFDDQFSVERPDGSNFTLKIRSTKLEDSAMYFCASRAGNEQYFGPGTRLTVT.